This T cell receptor beta chain is from a study of CD8 T cells in Susac syndrome. This clonotype was detected only once. The RNA, about 0.45 to 1 ug, was put through reverse transcription using random hexamers. The authors amplified TCR beta CDR3 across 54 Vbeta and 13 Jbeta using immunoSEQ multiplex PCR. A single record per CDR3 protein comes from TCRdb applying MiXCR to the immunoSEQ multiplex PCR reads. The sample lists around 69,000 distinct CDR3 sequences, nearly 96% seen once, with 0.11% in the top ten. Sequencing of TCR beta drew on CD8+ and CD4+ T cells from blood. J gave up 2 bases and V 3 bases, and 4 bases lay outside the gene matches. The CDR3 has 14 residues. Germline lookup yields CDR1 KGHSH and CDR2 LQKENI.

Sequenced sample: CD4+ T cells from PBMCs. This chain uses TRBV18 with TRBJ2-7, with 7 nucleotides matching TRBD1. The TCR sequence derives from a human donor with multiple sclerosis. CDR3 in DNA: TGTGCCAGCTCACCTAGTGGGACAGCCTACGAGCAGTACTTC. This sequence encodes CASSPSGTAYEQYF.